These T cell receptor beta chains were read from a single sample in a study of blood T cell repertoires in COVID-19. TCRdb's table, derived via immunoSEQ multiplex PCR, lists solely in-frame clones and lacks some. The sample has 100,000 to 150,000 clones; around 84% are singletons. The sequenced sample was PBMCs or T cells enriched from blood (not recorded which). Receptors originate from a man in his forties or fifties with acute COVID-19. Both conserved end residues are part of each CDR3. The order of the fields is CDR3 length, V gene, clone size, D gene, J gene, CDR3 DNA, CDR3 protein. A D gene is named only where the DNA matches it firmly. Only some rows state a clone size, as once, few, many or a class for expanded clones.

>15|TRBV6-5|NA|NA|TRBJ2-1
TGTGCCAGCAGTTACTCGGGCTTCTCGTACAATGAGCAGTTCTTC
CASSYSGFSYNEQFF
>16|TRBV3-1/TRBV3-2|once|NA|TRBJ2-2
TGTGCCAGCAGCCAGTGGGGGGAGGCCTCCACCGGGGAGCTGTTTTTT
CASSQWGEASTGELFF
>14|TRBV18|NA|NA|TRBJ1-3
TGTGCCAGCTCTCCTGTCGAGAGGGGAAACACCATATATTTT
CASSPVERGNTIYF
>15|TRBV11-1|NA|TRBD1|TRBJ2-2
TGTGCCAGCAGCCCCCGGACAGGGAACACCGGGGAGCTGTTTTTT
CASSPRTGNTGELFF
>16|TRBV7-7|NA|TRBD1|TRBJ2-7
TGTGCTAGCAGCCCCCGCACGGGACAGCCATGGGAAGAGCAGTACTTC
CASSPRTGQPWEEQYF
>14|TRBV7-3|NA|NA|TRBJ2-5
TGTGCCAGCAGTAGCGCGCCGGGAAGGGAGGCCCAGTACTTC
CASSSAPGREAQYF
>18|TRBV24-1|NA|TRBD2|TRBJ2-5
TGTGCCACCAGTGATCCTAAGACTAGCGGGGTGTACCAAGAGACCCAGTACTTC
CATSDPKTSGVYQETQYF
>16|TRBV10-3|NA|TRBD2|TRBJ2-2
TGTGCCATCAGTGACAGCGGGGGCCTTAACACCGGGGAGCTGTTTTTT
CAISDSGGLNTGELFF
>12|TRBV11-3|NA|NA|TRBJ2-5
TGTGCCAGCAGCTTCCAGGGGGAGACCCAGTACTTC
CASSFQGETQYF
>14|TRBV2|NA|NA|TRBJ1-1
TGTGCCAGCAGTGAAAGGGGCTCGGACACTGAAGCTTTCTTT
CASSERGSDTEAFF
>17|TRBV9|NA|TRBD1|TRBJ1-3
TGTGCCAGCAGCCCATGGGACAGTTTCCCCTCTGGAAACACCATATATTTT
CASSPWDSFPSGNTIYF
>18|TRBV9|NA|TRBD2|TRBJ2-2
TGTGCCAGCAGCTTCCTACCGGGACTAGCGGGAGCCTCGGGGGAGCTGTTTTTT
CASSFLPGLAGASGELFF
>16|TRBV9|once|NA|TRBJ2-3
TGTGCCAGCAGCGCCCCAAAGGGGTTTAGCACAGATACGCAGTATTTT
CASSAPKGFSTDTQYF
>15|TRBV7-2|NA|NA|TRBJ1-1
TGTGCCAGCAGCTTAGAGGGGAAGCCTTCTACTGAAGCTTTCTTT
CASSLEGKPSTEAFF
>12|TRBV2|NA|NA|TRBJ1-1
TGTGCCAGCAGGGGGGGGGCCACTGAAGCTTTCTTT
CASRGGATEAFF
>14|TRBV11-3|NA|NA|TRBJ2-1
TGTGCCAGCAAAGAAGACAGGTACAACAATGAGCAGTTCTTC
CASKEDRYNNEQFF
>16|TRBV3-1/TRBV3-2|NA|TRBD1|TRBJ1-5
TGTGCCAGCAGCCAATCGACAGGGGCGGTCAATCAGCCCCAGCATTTT
CASSQSTGAVNQPQHF
>13|TRBV18|NA|NA|TRBJ1-6
TGTGCCAGCTATACAGGAACTAATTCACCCCTCCACTTT
CASYTGTNSPLHF
>15|TRBV18|NA|TRBD1|TRBJ1-6
TGTGCCAGCTCACTAACAGGGGATCTAGGATCACCCCTCCACTTT
CASSLTGDLGSPLHF
>14|TRBV28|NA|TRBD1|TRBJ1-3
TGTGCCAGCAGCCTGGACAGGGTAGGGAACACCATATATTTT
CASSLDRVGNTIYF
>14|TRBV11-2|NA|NA|TRBJ1-6
TGTGCCAGCAGCTTAGCCGGAGATAATTCACCCCTCCACTTT
CASSLAGDNSPLHF
>15|TRBV7-3|NA|TRBD1|TRBJ1-6
TGTGCCAGCAGCCTAGGGACAGTTAAGAATTCACCCCTCCACTTT
CASSLGTVKNSPLHF
>15|TRBV24-1|NA|NA|TRBJ2-2
TGTGCCACCAGTGACCTGGACTCTCTCCCCGGGGAGCTGTTTTTT
CATSDLDSLPGELFF
>15|TRBV18|once|NA|TRBJ1-2
TGTGCCAGCTCACCACCAGTGCCAGACAACCGGGGCTACACCTTC
CASSPPVPDNRGYTF
>14|TRBV7-2|NA|NA|TRBJ1-1
TGTGCCAGCAGAACGGGGGCGGGAGACACTGAAGCTTTCTTT
CASRTGAGDTEAFF
>14|TRBV28|NA|TRBD1|TRBJ2-7
TGTGCCAGCAGTTCGGGACAGGGAGCGGGGGAGCAGTACTTC
CASSSGQGAGEQYF
>15|TRBV7-3|few|NA|TRBJ2-7
TGTGCCAGCAGCTTATTTGGCGGTAGCTCCTACGAGCAGTACTTC
CASSLFGGSSYEQYF
>17|TRBV19|NA|TRBD1|TRBJ2-2
TGTGCCAGTAGTATAGATGTGGGAACAGGGGGCACCGGGGAGCTGTTTTTT
CASSIDVGTGGTGELFF
>12|TRBV12-3/TRBV12-4|NA|NA|TRBJ1-2
TGTGCCAGCATGCGGGACGTATATGGCTACACCTTC
CASMRDVYGYTF
>15|TRBV5-4|NA|NA|TRBJ2-3
TGTGCCAGCAGCTTGGGAGGGACTAGCACAGATACGCAGTATTTT
CASSLGGTSTDTQYF
>15|TRBV19|NA|NA|TRBJ1-5
TGTGCCAGTAGTATTTTGGGAGGGAGCAATCAGCCCCAGCATTTT
CASSILGGSNQPQHF